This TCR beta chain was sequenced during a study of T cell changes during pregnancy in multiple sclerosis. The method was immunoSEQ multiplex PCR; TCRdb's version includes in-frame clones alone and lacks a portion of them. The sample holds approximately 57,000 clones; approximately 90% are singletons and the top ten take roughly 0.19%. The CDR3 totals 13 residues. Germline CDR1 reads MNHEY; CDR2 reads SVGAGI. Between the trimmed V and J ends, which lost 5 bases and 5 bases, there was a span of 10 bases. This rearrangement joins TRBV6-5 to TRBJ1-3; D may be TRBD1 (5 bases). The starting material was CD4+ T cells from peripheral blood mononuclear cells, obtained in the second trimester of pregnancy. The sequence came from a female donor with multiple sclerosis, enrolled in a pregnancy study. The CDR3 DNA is TGTGCCAGCAGTCGGGACTCCAGAAACACCATATATTTT. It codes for CASSRDSRNTIYF.